This T cell receptor beta chain stems from a study of T cell responses to AZD1222 COVID-19 vaccine. The CDR3 sequence is 16 residues long. The ends lost 0 bases at V and 6 bases at J; junction bases unmatched: 5. The germline CDR1 and CDR2 sequences are ENHRY and SYGVKD. The repertoire was sequenced with immunoSEQ multiplex PCR; TCRdb's copy has only in-frame clones and lacks some. Counted here are over 120,000 clones, 80% to 95% occurring once; the ten biggest clones make up around 1.7%. Points from the study as a whole: Vaccine-associated CD4 TCRs spanned spike, dominant at 160-218 and 743-854.

A remark on this clone: Antigen specificity is unknown.

The TCR was taken from an adult in good health. V usage is TRBV10-3 and J usage is TRBJ2-1; 10 bases match TRBD2. The specimen was peripheral blood, collected on day 0 of AZD1222 vaccination. DNA for the CDR3: TGTGCCATCAGTGAGTCTCTAGCGGGAGCCTCCAATGAGCAGTTCTTC. This gives the protein CAISESLAGASNEQFF.